Below are 17 T cell receptor beta chains sequenced from a single sample in a study of graft-versus-host responses after intestinal transplantation. Generated by immunoSEQ multiplex PCR, the TCRdb table keeps only in-frame clones and is missing some. The sample carries about 7,400 clones, 69% recorded once. Tissue from the graft was processed to free its intraepithelial and lamina propria lymphocytes. Sequenced here: ileum tissue, sampled about 32 weeks after intestinal transplantation. The origin of the receptors is a human patient who received an intestinal transplant, so some T cells may come from the graft donor.

V is TRBV11-1 and J is TRBJ2-5, with 8 bases fitting TRBD2. In germline, CDR1 is SGHAT, CDR2 FQDESV (reference sequence). V shed 7 bases, J shed 1 base, and the junction held 2 bases outside the gene matches. The CDR3 has 13 amino acids. CDR3 region: CASTRGGQETQYF. The CDR3 DNA reads TGTGCCAGCACACGGGGGGGCCAAGAGACCCAGTACTTC.

The chain carries TRBV7-2 and TRBJ2-4, with D perhaps TRBD2 (6 bases). In germline, CDR1 is SGHTA, CDR2 FQGNSA. The CDR3 is made up of 12 amino acids. Trimming pared 0 bases from V and 9 bases from J, leaving 6 bases between. The CDR3 DNA reads as TGTGCCAGCAGCTTAGCAGCGGGCATTCAGTACTTC. Amino acids: CASSLAAGIQYF.

The chain joins TRBV21-1 to TRBJ2-7; the table's TRBD1 call for D was not verified on the DNA. TRBV21-1 is a known pseudogene. The CDR3 contains 16 residues. In DNA form, the CDR3 reads TGTGCCAGCAGCGGATGCCGGGACAGGGCACTTTACGAGCAGTACGTC. Protein: CASSGCRDRALYEQYV.

The chain carries TRBV6-5 and TRBJ2-2, with a possible D match to TRBD1 (7 bases). The CDR3 covers 16 residues. Germline loops: CDR1 MNHEY, CDR2 SVGAGI. V was cut by 2 bases and J by 1 base, with 11 bases left in between. CDR3 DNA sequence: TGTGCCAGCAGTTACAGACAGGGAGGGAACACCGGGGAGCTGTTTTTT. Its protein is CASSYRQGGNTGELFF.

This clone appeared a few times. The same CDR3 arises from other DNA sequences in this sample as well. The rearrangement links TRBV4-3 to TRBJ2-1; D is perhaps TRBD1 (5 bases). In germline, CDR1 is LGHNA, CDR2 YSLEER. Trimming pared 1 base from V and 3 bases from J, leaving 13 bases between. There are 16 residues in the CDR3. DNA for the CDR3: TGCGCCAGCAGCCAAGTGCTGCAGGGCAGCTACAATGAGCAGTTCTTC. Translation gives CASSQVLQGSYNEQFF.

On this clone itself: This sample includes further DNA sequences coding for the same CDR3. The genes are TRBV28 and TRBJ2-3; D call uncertain. The V and J ends lost 1 base and 0 bases respectively, with 5 bases between them. Germline lookup yields CDR1 MDHEN and CDR2 SYDVKM. The CDR3 extends over 14 amino acids. CDR3 in amino acids: CASSLFGSTDTQYF. In DNA, the CDR3 is TGTGCCAGCAGTTTATTCGGGAGCACAGATACGCAGTATTTT. Full variable domain (rest looked up from reference TRBV28 and TRBJ2-3): DVKVTQSSRYLVKRTGEKVFLECVQDMDHENMFWYRQDPGLGLRLIYFSYDVKMKEKGDIPEGYSVSREKKERFSLILESASTNQTSMYLCASSLFGSTDTQYFGPGTRLTVL.

The chain combines TRBV27 with TRBJ2-3; D call uncertain. The V end was cut by 2 bases, the J end by 2 bases, with 11 bases between. The CDR3 loop spans 15 amino acids. The V gene's germline CDR1 is MNHEY and CDR2 SMNVEV (reference sequence). The CDR3 DNA reads as TGTGCCAGCAGTTTAGCCCTCTCATACACAGATACGCAGTATTTT. Its translation is CASSLALSYTDTQYF.

V gene TRBV4-2 combines with J gene TRBJ2-5; D might be TRBD1 (5 bases). Germline CDR1 LGHNA, CDR2 YNFKEQ. Trimming took off 0 bases at V and 4 bases at J, with 12 bases between the two ends. This CDR3 comprises 15 residues. CDR3 sequence reads: CASSQEGAHRETQYF. The CDR3, as DNA: TGTGCCAGCAGCCAAGAAGGGGCCCATCGAGAGACCCAGTACTTC.

V and J are TRBV28 and TRBJ1-5; TRBD1 might be the D (5 bases). CDR3 length: 13 amino acids. CDR1 is MDHEN and CDR2 is SYDVKM in the germline V gene. V was pared by 4 bases and J by 7 bases, with 11 bases between. The CDR3 region has the DNA TGTGCCAGCAGTTCGGGGGATTGGCAGCCCCAGCATTTT. Translating gives CASSSGDWQPQHF.

Of note for this clone: Sequence at one end of the junction differs from germline and may be a read error. The genes are TRBV7-7 and TRBJ2-2, with a possible D match to TRBD1 (5 bases). Germline assignment: CDR1 SSHAT and CDR2 FNYEAQ (reference sequence). CDR3 length: 16 residues. DNA for the CDR3: TGTGCTAGCAGCCCCAAGGACACACAGAACACCGGGGAGCTGTTTTTT. This gives the protein CASSPKDTQNTGELFF.

The chain is built from TRBV2 and TRBJ2-3; the match to TRBD1 covers 7 bases. The CDR3 consists of 15 residues. Germline CDR1 and CDR2: SNHLY and FYNNEI. J gave up 2 bases and V 4 bases, and 6 bases lay outside the gene matches. This chain's CDR3 is CASSGDSQNTDTQYF. CDR3 in DNA: TGTGCCAGCAGTGGGGACAGCCAAAACACAGATACGCAGTATTTT.

This clone occurred a few times. V usage is TRBV28 and J usage is TRBJ2-3; TRBD2 matches at 10 bases. In germline, CDR1 is MDHEN, CDR2 SYDVKM. V trimming: 3 bases; J trimming: 1 base; junction bases outside the gene matches: 1. The CDR3 runs 15 residues. The CDR3 spells CASSFTSGGTDTQYF. The CDR3 DNA reads TGTGCCAGCAGTTTTACTAGCGGGGGCACAGATACGCAGTATTTT.

Only a few counts were recorded for this clone. This sequence joins TRBV28 and TRBJ1-5; D uncertain. CDR3 length equals 14 residues. Germline V gene sequence: CDR1 MDHEN, CDR2 SYDVKM. Trimming stripped 2 bases from V and 7 bases from J, with 12 bases between. CDR3 DNA sequence: TGTGCCAGCAGTTTAGACGGTATGTGGCAGCCCCAGCATTTT. It codes for CASSLDGMWQPQHF.

The sample holds one count of this clone. The V and J genes are TRBV9 and TRBJ2-1; weak D call: TRBD1 (6 bases). The CDR3 length is 15 residues. V was shortened by 4 bases and J by 4 bases, with 15 bases between the two germline ends. Germline V gene data show CDR1 as SGDLS and CDR2 as YYNGEE. CDR3 sequence: CASSYTGNSYNEQFF. CDR3 bases: TGTGCCAGCAGCTATACAGGGAATTCTTACAATGAGCAGTTCTTC.

V usage is TRBV28 and J usage is TRBJ1-2; a possible D gene is TRBD1 (6 bases). Germline CDR1 reads MDHEN; CDR2 reads SYDVKM. The CDR3 consists of 15 residues. Trimming left V 8 bases short and J 1 base short, with 17 bases between. The CDR3 loop is CASRDTGTDNYGYTF. CDR3 coding DNA: TGTGCCAGCCGGGACACGGGGACCGATAACTATGGCTACACCTTC.

This clone was seen more than once but under ten times. The chain combines TRBV6-1 with TRBJ2-7; no clear D gene. CDR1 and CDR2 from the germline V gene are MNHNS and SASEGT. The length of the CDR3 is 13 residues. Deletions cut 5 bases from V and 4 bases from J, with 12 bases between. The CDR3 protein is CASSLGRSYEQYV. CDR3 DNA: TGTGCCAGCAGTTTAGGACGTAGTTACGAGCAGTACGTC.

V is TRBV7-2 and J is TRBJ2-6; TRBD2 aligns across 7 bases. Trimming cost V 5 bases and J 1 base; bases outside gene matches: 2. CDR1 is SGHTA, CDR2 FQGNSA, per germline. CDR3 length equals 15 residues. CDR3 in amino acids: CASSRGGSGANVLTF. The CDR3 region has the DNA TGTGCCAGCAGCCGCGGGGGATCTGGGGCCAACGTCCTGACTTTC.